This passage covers 2 T cell receptor beta chains from one sample sequenced in a study of metastatic and nonmetastatic thyroid tumors. TCRdb reprocessed the PCR reads via MiXCR. The table includes over 9,000 clones, under 30% detected once. Thyroid surgery was preceded by no treatment in any patient. The sequenced sample was tumor tissue. The receptors stem from a female donor with papillary thyroid cancer or a benign thyroid nodule (not recorded which). Some clones in this sample may be carry-over from other donors' samples.

This clone is termed medium-sized. The rearrangement joins TRBV9 to TRBJ2-3; TRBD2 matches 11 bases. Germline V CDR1 and CDR2: SGDLS, YYNGEE. V gave up 0 bases and J gave up 6 bases; unmatched junction bases: 9. The CDR3 is 17 residues long. This CDR3 is CASSVEGLAGLGDTQYF. CDR3 DNA sequence: TGTGCCAGCAGCGTAGAAGGACTAGCGGGCTTAGGGGATACGCAGTATTTT. The whole variable domain, remainder taken from reference TRBV9 and TRBJ2-3, is DSGVTQTPKHLITATGQRVTLRCSPRSGDLSVYWYQQSLDQGLQFLIQYYNGEERAKGNILERFSAQQFPDLHSELNLSSLELGDSALYFCASSVEGLAGLGDTQYFGPGTRLTVL.

Only a few counts were recorded for this clone. The V gene is TRBV10-3, the J gene TRBJ1-6; no definite D call. This CDR3 contains 15 residues. Trimming took off 0 bases at V and 8 bases at J, with 11 bases between the two ends. CDR1 is ENHRY, CDR2 SYGVKD, per germline. In DNA form, the CDR3 reads TGTGCCATCAGTGAGTCGAATGGCGGGGATTCACCCCTCCACTTT. This codes for CAISESNGGDSPLHF.